What follows is one T cell receptor beta chain and its context. No antigen is known for it. Base qualities are not recorded, but no much larger clone differs from it by a single base. The data were obtained in a study of radiation and T cells in renal cell carcinoma (dated by TCRdb to 2019 to 2021). For the wider study: Samples came from a clinical trial, in which primary renal cell carcinomas received 15 Gy stereotactic body radiation therapy followed by nephrectomy 4 weeks later. In total, approximately 53 samples, comprising around 25 tumors and some 27 peripheral blood samples, were subjected to TCR beta sequencing. Across all 50 or so samples, 4,016,671 unique CDR3 nucleotide sequences, encoding approximately 2.5 million unique CDR3 amino acid sequences, were identified.

The time point label on this specimen signifies: blood 2 weeks post-SBRT. The sample's treatment or condition label is to be understood as: 15 Gy SBRT to primary tumor, nephrectomy 4 weeks later. To follow tumor-enriched clonotypes, serial peripheral blood was collected from radiation-treated patients at baseline and at 2 weeks and 4 weeks after SBRT. Every patient's renal cell carcinoma showed clear cell pathology. The QIAamp DNA Blood Mini Kit (Qiagen) was used to prepare genomic DNA for TCR sequencing. Samples were included in the analyses only if all quality control checks were passed. TCR beta libraries were generated from genomic DNA with the immunoSEQ kit, following the manufacturer's recommendations. Library preparation used a first multiplex PCR with proprietary primers, then a second PCR adding unique barcodes, with bead cleanups after each round. A positive control reaction and a negative control reaction, both provided in the kit, were run with every batch of samples. The final libraries were assessed on an Agilent 4200 TapeStation D1000 ScreenTape, pooled by volume, and quantified by qPCR. Sequencing was performed on an Illumina NextSeq500 using a MidOutput 150-cycle cartridge, with 156 Read1 cycles, 15 Index1 cycles, and the kit custom primers. The pooled library was loaded at roughly 0.92 pM with an approximately 20% PhiX control spike-in. Per the original workflow: The vendor-processed data were analyzed in R, and a clonotype was defined as all T cells that share the same CDR3 nucleotide sequence. In the clone abundance analyses, frequencies were normalized to the 10,000 most abundant clones in each sample. Public T cell clones, averaging fewer than five per sample, were removed before analysis. An abundance difference of at least 32-fold between compartments was the criterion for calling clonotypes tumor-enriched or baseline blood-enriched. A beta-binomial differential abundance model was used to identify clonotypes that were expanded or contracted between blood time points. Similarity between tumor and blood repertoires was quantified using the Baroni-Urbani and Buser coefficient, and groups were compared with two-tailed Wilcoxon tests in R. In TCRdb, the immuneACCESS table is reduced to in-frame sequences with V and J assigned. These tables do not hold every clone; where another copy was compared, an unresolved V gene accounts for under half, and the others remain unexplained. That table gives V, J and clone size, and the DNA gave D and trimming. The table for this sample lists some 70,000 clones; roughly 82% of them were counted only once. The ten largest clonotypes hold approximately 6.4% of the sample.

The research as a whole found: Dynamics of the blood repertoire were not tracked past 4 weeks after treatment. Effects of radiation dose or scheduling on the TCR repertoire could not be addressed with the single-armed trial design. No pretreatment tumor biopsies were available, so the baseline intratumoral presence of clonotypes could not be determined. An increase in top tumor clonotypes in blood was observed from baseline to 2 weeks post-radiation, followed by contraction by 4 weeks, which was taken to suggest transient expansion of tumor-resident clones.

Via the germline V gene, CDR1 is LGHNA and CDR2 YNFKEQ. The cysteine opens and the phenylalanine closes a CDR3 of 12 amino acids. Left in the record is the CDR3 DNA by itself, 36 bases read in frame from the first base. The junction carries 5 bases between V and J, which are trimmed by 0 bases and 5 bases respectively. Specimen: blood, collected from a patient whose treatment included radiotherapy and nephrectomy. The TCR sequence derives from a man in his sixties with renal cell carcinoma. The chain was built from TRBV4-2 and TRBJ2-7, with no confidently assigned D gene. The DNA is as follows: TGTGCCAGCAGCCAAGATGATAACGAGCAGTACTTC. Its translation reads: CASSQDDNEQYF.